A selection of T cell receptor beta chains follows, all from one sample in a study of monozygotic twins with inflammatory bowel disease. Each CDR3 protein gets one entry in TCRdb, which reprocessed the 5' RACE reads and gives no DNA. This listing includes 150,000 to 200,000 distinct CDR3 sequences. The sequenced material came from blood. These TCRs come from a human donor with ulcerative colitis or Crohn's disease, or a healthy co-twin of an affected twin (not recorded which). The CDR3 runs from the conserved cysteine through the conserved F or W. For some rows the clone size is stated as once, few or many, or as a class when expanded; others skip it.

clone size: .; V gene: TRBV20-1; J gene: TRBJ2-7; CDR3 protein: CSASMGSSGTYEQYF
clone size: .; V gene: TRBV29-1; J gene: TRBJ1-2; CDR3 protein: CSAPSGGGKGYTF
clone size: .; V gene: TRBV11-2; J gene: TRBJ2-5; CDR3 protein: CASSFVYRKETQYF
clone size: .; V gene: TRBV20-1; J gene: TRBJ1-2; CDR3 protein: CSASSDRANYGYTF
clone size: .; V gene: TRBV15; J gene: TRBJ2-7; CDR3 protein: CATSPGQGESYEQYF
clone size: .; V gene: TRBV10-3; J gene: TRBJ1-2; CDR3 protein: CAISLGGAINYGYTF
clone size: .; V gene: TRBV2; J gene: TRBJ1-5; CDR3 protein: CASTLGEQPQHF
clone size: .; V gene: TRBV5-1; J gene: TRBJ2-7; CDR3 protein: CASSQQGYYEQYF
clone size: .; V gene: TRBV6-5; J gene: TRBJ2-1; CDR3 protein: CASSYVQGLEFF
clone size: .; V gene: TRBV29-1; J gene: TRBJ2-7; CDR3 protein: CSVDPGLAGTYEQYF
clone size: .; V gene: TRBV18; J gene: TRBJ1-1; CDR3 protein: CASSPGTEAEAFF
clone size: .; V gene: TRBV6-2/TRBV6-3; J gene: TRBJ2-3; CDR3 protein: CASGDAGTGGDTQYF
clone size: .; V gene: TRBV7-9; J gene: TRBJ2-5; CDR3 protein: CASSSPGPSKETQYF
clone size: .; V gene: TRBV20-1; J gene: TRBJ2-3; CDR3 protein: CGKQGRPDTQYF
clone size: .; V gene: TRBV4-3; J gene: TRBJ2-3; CDR3 protein: CASSQDRRGSSTDTQYF
clone size: medium-sized; V gene: TRBV20-1; J gene: TRBJ2-1; CDR3 protein: CSARETPAYNEQFF